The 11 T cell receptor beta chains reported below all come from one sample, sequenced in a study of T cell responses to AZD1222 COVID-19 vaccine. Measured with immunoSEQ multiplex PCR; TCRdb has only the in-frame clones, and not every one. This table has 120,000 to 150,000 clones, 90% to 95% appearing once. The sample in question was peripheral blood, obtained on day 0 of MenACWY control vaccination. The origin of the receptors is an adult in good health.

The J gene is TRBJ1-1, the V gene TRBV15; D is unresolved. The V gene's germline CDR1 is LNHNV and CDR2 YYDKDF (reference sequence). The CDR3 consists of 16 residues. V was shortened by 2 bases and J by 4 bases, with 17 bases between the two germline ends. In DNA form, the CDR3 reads TGTGCCACCAGCAGAAACCAGGACGAAGCGTCCACTGAAGCTTTCTTT. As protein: CATSRNQDEASTEAFF. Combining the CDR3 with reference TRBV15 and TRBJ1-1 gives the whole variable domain DAMVIQNPRYQVTQFGKPVTLSCSQTLNHNVMYWYQQKSSQAPKLLFHYYDKDFNNEADTPDNFQSRRPNTSFCFLDIRSPGLGDTAMYLCATSRNQDEASTEAFFGQGTRLTVV.

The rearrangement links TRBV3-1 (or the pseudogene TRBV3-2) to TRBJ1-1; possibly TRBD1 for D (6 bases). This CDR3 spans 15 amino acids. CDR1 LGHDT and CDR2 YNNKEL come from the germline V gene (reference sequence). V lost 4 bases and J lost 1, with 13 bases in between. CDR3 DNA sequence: TGTGCCAGCAGCCTGACCGGGACATCGAACACTGAAGCTTTCTTT. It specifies CASSLTGTSNTEAFF.

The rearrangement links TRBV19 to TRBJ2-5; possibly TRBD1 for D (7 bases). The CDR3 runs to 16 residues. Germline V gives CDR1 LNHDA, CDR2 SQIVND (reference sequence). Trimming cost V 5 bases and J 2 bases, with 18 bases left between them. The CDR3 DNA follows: TGTGCCAGTAGTTCTTACCAGGGGGGCAAGCAAGAGACCCAGTACTTC. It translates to CASSSYQGGKQETQYF.

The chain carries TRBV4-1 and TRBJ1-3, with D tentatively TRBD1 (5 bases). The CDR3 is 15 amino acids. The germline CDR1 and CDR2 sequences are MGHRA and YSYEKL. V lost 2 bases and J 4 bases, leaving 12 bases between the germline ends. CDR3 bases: TGCGCCAGCAGCCAACCCAGGGACCGGGGAAACACCATATATTTT. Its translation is CASSQPRDRGNTIYF.

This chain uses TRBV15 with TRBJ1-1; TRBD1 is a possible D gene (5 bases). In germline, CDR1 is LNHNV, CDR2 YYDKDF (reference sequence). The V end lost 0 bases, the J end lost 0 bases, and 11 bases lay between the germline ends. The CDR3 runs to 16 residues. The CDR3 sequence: CATSREAGLMNTEAFF. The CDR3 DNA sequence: TGTGCCACCAGCAGAGAGGCAGGGTTGATGAACACTGAAGCTTTCTTT.

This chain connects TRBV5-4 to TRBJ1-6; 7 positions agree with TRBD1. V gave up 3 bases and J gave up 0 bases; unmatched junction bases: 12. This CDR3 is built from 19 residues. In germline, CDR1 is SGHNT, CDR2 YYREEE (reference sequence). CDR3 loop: CASSSLVRGGASYNSPLHF. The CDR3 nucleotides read TGTGCCAGCAGCTCCCTGGTTCGAGGGGGCGCCTCCTATAATTCACCCCTCCACTTT.

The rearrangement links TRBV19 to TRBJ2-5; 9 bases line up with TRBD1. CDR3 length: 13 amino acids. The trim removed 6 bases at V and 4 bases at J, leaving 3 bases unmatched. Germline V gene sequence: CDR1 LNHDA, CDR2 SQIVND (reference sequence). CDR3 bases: TGTGCCAGTAGGGTGACAGGGGGAGAGACCCAGTACTTC. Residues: CASRVTGGETQYF.

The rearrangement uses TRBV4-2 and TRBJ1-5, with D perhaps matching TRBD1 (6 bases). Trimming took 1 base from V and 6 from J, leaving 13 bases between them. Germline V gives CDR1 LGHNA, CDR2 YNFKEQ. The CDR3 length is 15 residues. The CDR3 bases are TGTGCCAGCAGCCAAGTCCCAGGGGTGTTTCAGCCCCAGCATTTT. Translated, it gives CASSQVPGVFQPQHF.

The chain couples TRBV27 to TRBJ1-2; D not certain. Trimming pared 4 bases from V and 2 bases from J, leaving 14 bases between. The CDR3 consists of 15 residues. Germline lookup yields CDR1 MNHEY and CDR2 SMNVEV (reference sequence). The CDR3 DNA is TGTGCCAGCAGTTCGGGTCGTCCGGCCAACTATGGCTACACCTTC. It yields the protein CASSSGRPANYGYTF.

Here the CDR3 reads CSVETTQGADGYTF. As DNA, the CDR3 is TGCAGCGTTGAGACAACACAGGGGGCGGATGGCTACACCTTC. This chain joins TRBV29-1 and TRBJ1-2; 9 positions match TRBD1. The V segment lost 3 bases and the J segment 6 bases; nucleotides outside the gene matches: 8. Germline assignment: CDR1 SQVTM and CDR2 ANQGSEA. This CDR3 has 14 residues. Full variable domain (remainder filled in from reference TRBV29-1 and TRBJ1-2): SAVISQKPSRDICQRGTSLTIQCQVDSQVTMMFWYRQQPGQSLTLIATANQGSEATYESGFVIDKFPISRPNLTFSTLTVSNMSPEDSSIYLCSVETTQGADGYTFGSGTRLTVV.

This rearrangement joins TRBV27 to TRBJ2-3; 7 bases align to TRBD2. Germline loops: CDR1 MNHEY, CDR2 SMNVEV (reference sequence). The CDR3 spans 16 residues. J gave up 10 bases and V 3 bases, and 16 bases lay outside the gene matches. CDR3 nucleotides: TGTGCCAGCAGTTTCTTCCCTAGCGGCGCCCCTTCTGCGCAGTATTTT. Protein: CASSFFPSGAPSAQYF.